The 10 T cell receptor beta chains listed next were all sequenced from one sample in a study of CXCR3-negative and CXCR3-positive naive CD8 T cells. For these receptors, no antigen is known. Whole-study findings and limits: When CXCR3-positive naive cells were set against CXCR3-negative naive cells, the former had more hydrophobic TRB CDR3s.

The method, 5' RACE with UMI labels, was used to prepare the TRB cDNA libraries. TCRdb reanalyzed the 5' RACE reads and collapses them to one entry per CDR3 protein, without DNA. The sample has about 150,000 distinct CDR3 sequences; the top ten hold approximately 0.27%. Specimen: naive CXCR3+ CD8+ T cells from blood. Subset in this sample: CD45RO-CCR7+CD27+CD95- naive CD8+ T cells expressing CXCR3 (TNR3+). All receptors derive from a human donor in good health. Some clones in this sample may be carry-over from other donors' samples.

This chain connects TRBV28 to TRBJ2-5; TCRdb designates TRBD2, a call that cannot be tested without DNA. Germline V CDR1 and CDR2: MDHEN, SYDVKM. This CDR3 has 17 amino acids. CDR3 protein: CASSLGIWASGEETQYF.

The CDR3 reads CASSQIPGMSYEQYF. The chain joins TRBV4-3 to TRBJ2-7; lacking DNA, the TRBD1 call made by TCRdb goes unchecked. This CDR3 is built from 15 residues. Germline assignment: CDR1 LGHNA and CDR2 YSLEER.

The V call is TRBV4-2, the J call TRBJ2-7; TCRdb designates TRBD1, a call that cannot be tested without DNA. This CDR3 region has 12 residues. Per the germline V gene, CDR1 is LGHNA and CDR2 is YNFKEQ. CDR3 residues: CAGSPQGSEQYF.

CDR3 sequence reads: CASSDWTGVAGAFF. The rearrangement links TRBV11-2 to TRBJ1-1; TCRdb picks TRBD1, but there is no DNA to check that call. Germline assignment: CDR1 SGHAT and CDR2 FQNNGV. This CDR3 is built from 14 residues.

The V and J genes are TRBV5-6 and TRBJ2-5; TCRdb's D call, TRBD1, is unchecked because there is no DNA. Germline V gene data show CDR1 as SGHDT and CDR2 as YYEEEE. This CDR3 is 15 amino acids long. CDR3 residues: CASSDRVKERVAQYF.

The chain combines TRBV4-3 with TRBJ2-1; checking the TCRdb D call of TRBD1 is not possible without DNA. Germline loops: CDR1 LGHNA, CDR2 YSLEER. This CDR3 has 13 residues. CDR3 region: CASSHGGADEQFF.

The chain recombines TRBV20-1 with TRBJ1-2; the D call from TCRdb, TRBD1, cannot be confirmed without DNA. Germline values: CDR1 DFQATT, CDR2 SNEGSKA (reference sequence). This CDR3 contains 14 residues. CDR3 residues: CSASLQGGGYGYTF.

The chain links TRBV6-9 to TRBJ1-5; as DNA is missing, the TRBD1 call by TCRdb cannot be tested. The CDR3 is made up of 17 amino acids. The V gene's germline CDR1 is MNHGY and CDR2 SVAAGI. The CDR3 region is CASLKWTGRPRNQPQHF.

The rearrangement joins TRBV20-1 to TRBJ1-1. The CDR3 consists of 13 residues. Per the germline V gene, CDR1 is DFQATT and CDR2 is SNEGSKA (reference sequence). The chain's CDR3 is CSARGGQNTEAFF.

This chain joins TRBV11-2 and TRBJ1-1. The germline gives CDR1 SGHAT, CDR2 FQNNGV. The CDR3 extends over 15 amino acids. The chain's CDR3 is CASSFEADFRTEAFF. Full variable domain (remainder filled in from reference TRBV11-2 and TRBJ1-1): EAGVAQSPRYKIIEKRQSVAFWCNPISGHATLYWYQQILGQGPKLLIQFQNNGVVDDSQLPKDRFSAERLKGVDSTLKIQPAKLEDSAVYLCASSFEADFRTEAFFGQGTRLTVV.